This T cell receptor beta chain stems from a study of cytomegalovirus exposure and HLA in healthy donors. Study findings and constraints: In vitro work confirmed that a few CMV-associated chains recognize CMV antigens. TCR beta chains numbering about 160 were designated cytomegalovirus-associated.

Data came from immunoSEQ multiplex PCR; TCRdb stores just in-frame clones and leaves some out. The table lists under 300,000 clones, approximately 83% of them singletons. Comments on this clone: Antigen unknown.

Trimming took 6 bases from V and 4 from J; bases not matched to a gene: 8. Looked up from germline, CDR1 is SQVTM and CDR2 is ANQGSEA. The CDR3 is 14 residues long. The V and J genes are TRBV29-1 and TRBJ2-2; 7 nucleotides match TRBD2. Input material: PBMCs. This TCR came from a woman aged 30 to 39 in good health and CMV-seropositive. DNA of the CDR3: TGCAGCGTACGCGGACTAGAGGCCACCGGGGAGCTGTTTTTT. Residues: CSVRGLEATGELFF.